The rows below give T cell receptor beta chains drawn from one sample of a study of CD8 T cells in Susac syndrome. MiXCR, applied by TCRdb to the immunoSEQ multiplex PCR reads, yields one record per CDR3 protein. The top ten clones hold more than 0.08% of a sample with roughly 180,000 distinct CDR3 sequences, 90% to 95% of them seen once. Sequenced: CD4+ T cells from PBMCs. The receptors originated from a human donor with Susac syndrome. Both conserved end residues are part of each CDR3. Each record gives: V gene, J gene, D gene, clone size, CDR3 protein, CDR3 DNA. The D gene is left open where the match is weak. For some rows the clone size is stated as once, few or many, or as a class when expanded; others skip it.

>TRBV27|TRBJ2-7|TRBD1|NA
CASSPWDRAVGEQYF
TGTGCCAGCAGTCCATGGGACAGGGCCGTCGGCGAGCAGTACTTC
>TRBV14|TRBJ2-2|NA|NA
CASSHLITGGELFF
TGTGCCAGCAGCCATCTTATCACGGGTGGGGAGCTGTTTTTT
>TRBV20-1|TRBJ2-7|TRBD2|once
CNASGLAGEQYF
TGCAATGCTAGCGGACTAGCGGGGGAGCAGTACTTC
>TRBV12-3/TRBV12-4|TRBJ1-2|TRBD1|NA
CASSLRDRGRGYTF
TGTGCCAGCAGTCTACGCGACAGGGGGAGAGGCTACACCTTC
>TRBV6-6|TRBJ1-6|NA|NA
CASSYSLGSPLHF
TGTGCCAGCAGTTACTCTTTGGGGTCACCCCTCCACTTT
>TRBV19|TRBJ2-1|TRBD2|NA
CASTDTIRDYNRKQFF
TGTGCCAGTACCGATACCATCCGGGACTACAACCGAAAGCAGTTCTTC
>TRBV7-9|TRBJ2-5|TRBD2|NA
CASTPDLAGTLTLQETQYF
TGTGCCAGCACCCCTGACTTAGCGGGGACCTTAACGCTCCAAGAGACCCAGTACTTC
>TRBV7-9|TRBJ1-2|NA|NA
CASSSGGAFYGYTF
TGTGCCAGCAGCTCTGGGGGGGCCTTCTATGGCTACACCTTC
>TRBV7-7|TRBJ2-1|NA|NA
CASSLARELEQFF
TGTGCCAGCAGCTTAGCTCGGGAACTAGAGCAGTTCTTC
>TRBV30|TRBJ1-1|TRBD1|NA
CAWSVPDRDTEAFF
TGTGCCTGGAGTGTACCGGACAGGGACACTGAAGCTTTCTTT
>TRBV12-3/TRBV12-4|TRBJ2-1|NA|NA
CASSFLGKQFF
TGTGCCAGCAGTTTCTTAGGGAAGCAGTTCTTC
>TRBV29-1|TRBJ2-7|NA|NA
CSVVGGSGEQYF
TGCAGCGTTGTAGGGGGGTCCGGTGAGCAGTACTTC
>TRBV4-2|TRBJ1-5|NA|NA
CASSQGTAGRGQPQHF
TGTGCCAGCAGCCAAGGGACAGCCGGGCGTGGACAGCCCCAGCATTTT
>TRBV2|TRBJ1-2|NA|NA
CASGDGAYGYTF
TGTGCCAGTGGCGACGGAGCCTATGGCTACACCTTC
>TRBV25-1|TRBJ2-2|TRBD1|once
CASKQGQGETGELFF
TGTGCCAGCAAACAGGGACAGGGAGAGACCGGGGAGCTGTTTTTT